The 14 T cell receptor beta chains below were found in one sample sequenced in a study of graft-versus-host responses after intestinal transplantation. Using immunoSEQ multiplex PCR, the repertoire was profiled, and TCRdb retains in-frame clones only, with some absent. The table shows 95,000 to 130,000 clones, with 75% to 95% occurring only once. No antigen has been identified for these receptors. The sequenced sample was unstimulated CD4+ T cells sorted from spleen or lymph node cells, obtained before intestinal transplant. These receptors all come from a human donor who received an intestinal transplant.

V gene TRBV6-5 combines with J gene TRBJ2-2, with D perhaps TRBD2 (6 bases). Trimming shortened V by 0 bases and J by 4 bases, and 9 bases separated the two germline ends. Per the germline V gene, CDR1 is MNHEY and CDR2 is SVGAGI. The CDR3 totals 15 residues. CDR3 bases: TGTGCCAGCAGTTACTCGGGGGGTTCCACCGGGGAGCTGTTTTTT. Its protein is CASSYSGGSTGELFF.

The rearrangement uses TRBV18 and TRBJ2-7, with a tentative D call TRBD2 (5 bases). This CDR3 spans 13 amino acids. V lost 3 bases and J lost 6, with 12 bases in between. Per the germline V gene, CDR1 is KGHSH and CDR2 is LQKENI. The CDR3 here is CASSPGSGIEQYF. For the CDR3, the DNA is TGTGCCAGCTCACCGGGGTCGGGAATCGAGCAGTACTTC.

The chain combines TRBV2 with TRBJ2-4; the D gene is possibly TRBD1 (6 bases). CDR3 length: 15 amino acids. V dropped 5 bases and J dropped 0 bases, with 11 bases sitting between them. Germline CDR1 reads SNHLY; CDR2 reads FYNNEI. The CDR3 bases are TGTGCCAGCAGTAGACAGGCCCTAGCCAAAAACATTCAGTACTTC. Residues: CASSRQALAKNIQYF.

The DNA of the CDR3 is TGTGCCAGCAGCCGGGGTGTTGGGACATATGAAGCTTTCTTT. Its translation: CASSRGVGTYEAFF. The chain couples TRBV7-9 to TRBJ1-1, with TRBD1 as a possible D gene (6 bases). CDR3 length equals 14 residues. Trimming took off 5 bases at V and 7 bases at J, with 17 bases between the two ends. Germline assignment: CDR1 SEHNR and CDR2 FQNEAQ (reference sequence).

This chain joins TRBV7-8 and TRBJ2-1; tentative D call: TRBD1 (6 bases). CDR1 is SGHVS and CDR2 is FQNEAQ in the germline V gene. The CDR3 has 16 residues. Trimming took off 1 base at V and 5 bases at J, with 15 bases between the two ends. As DNA, the CDR3 is TGTGCCAGCAGCTTAGTTCGGCAGGGGATCGACAATGAGCAGTTCTTC. It codes for CASSLVRQGIDNEQFF.

In this sample, this clone turned up once. V and J are TRBV28 and TRBJ1-4; D may be TRBD1 (5 bases). V dropped 2 bases and J dropped 0 bases, with 7 bases sitting between them. Per the germline V gene, CDR1 is MDHEN and CDR2 is SYDVKM. The CDR3 consists of 15 residues. CDR3 region: CASSLRGPTNEKLFF. CDR3 nucleotide sequence: TGTGCCAGCAGTTTAAGGGGCCCAACTAATGAAAAACTGTTTTTT.

The chain joins TRBV7-2 to TRBJ2-2; 9 bases match TRBD1. V shed 5 bases and J 7 bases; nucleotides not matched to a gene: 5. Per the germline V gene, CDR1 is SGHTA and CDR2 is FQGNSA. The CDR3 spans 14 residues. The CDR3 sequence is CASSPRTGVGELFF. For the CDR3, the DNA is TGTGCCAGCAGCCCTCGGACAGGGGTCGGGGAGCTGTTTTTT.

This sequence joins TRBV6-4 and TRBJ2-3; D is undetermined. This CDR3 contains 15 residues. Germline V lookup: CDR1 MRHNA, CDR2 SNTAGT. V lost 0 bases to trimming and J lost 6 bases, with 13 bases between them. In nucleotides, the CDR3 is TGTGCCAGCAGTGACTCTAGTGCCCCACTCGATACGCAGTATTTT. Its translation is CASSDSSAPLDTQYF.

The chain combines TRBV30 with TRBJ1-3; D gene uncertain. The CDR3 spans 10 residues. Germline CDR1 is GTSNPN and CDR2 is SVGIG (reference sequence). CDR3 nucleotides: TGTGCTGCGAAAGGAAACACCATATATTTT. It specifies CAAKGNTIYF.

The chain has TRBV2 and TRBJ2-2, with 7 bases aligning to TRBD1. The CDR3 contains 15 residues. CDR1 is SNHLY, CDR2 FYNNEI, per germline. With V trimmed by 8 bases and J by 7 bases, 13 bases remained unmatched. In DNA, the CDR3 is TGTGCCAGCTCGCCGACCGGGGACAGCGGCGGGGAGCTGTTTTTT. It translates to CASSPTGDSGGELFF.

V gene TRBV11-2 combines with J gene TRBJ2-5, with 12 bases identical to TRBD2. J gave up 2 bases and V 5 bases, and 9 bases lay outside the gene matches. Germline lookup yields CDR1 SGHAT and CDR2 FQNNGV. The CDR3 has 17 amino acids. CDR3 region: CASSEPKGLAGQETQYF. CDR3 DNA sequence: TGTGCCAGCAGCGAACCTAAAGGACTAGCGGGACAAGAGACCCAGTACTTC.

The chain recombines TRBV2 with TRBJ1-3, with D unresolved. CDR1 is SNHLY, CDR2 FYNNEI, per germline. The CDR3 runs 16 residues. V dropped 3 bases and J dropped 0 bases, with 12 bases sitting between them. The CDR3 DNA follows: TGTGCCAGCAGTGATTGGGTTCGGGGCTCTGGAAACACCATATATTTT. Its protein product is CASSDWVRGSGNTIYF.

V and J are TRBV6-6 and TRBJ1-6, with TRBD1 as a possible D gene (5 bases). This CDR3 has 16 residues. V lost 6 bases, J lost 10 bases, and 22 bases lay in between. CDR1 is MNHNY and CDR2 is SVGAGI in the germline V gene (reference sequence). The CDR3 here is CASSPVAGRAGSPLHF. DNA for the CDR3: TGTGCCAGCAGCCCCGTCGCGGGCAGGGCGGGGTCACCCCTCCACTTT.

V is TRBV10-1 and J is TRBJ2-1; TRBD2 matches 7 bases. Germline trimming cut 4 bases from V and 5 bases from J; bases unmatched to any gene: 5. Germline CDR1 reads WNHNN; CDR2 reads SYGVQD (reference sequence). This CDR3 has 14 residues. The CDR3 DNA is TGCGCCAGCAGTGTAGGACTAGGGGACAATGAGCAGTTCTTC. Its protein is CASSVGLGDNEQFF.